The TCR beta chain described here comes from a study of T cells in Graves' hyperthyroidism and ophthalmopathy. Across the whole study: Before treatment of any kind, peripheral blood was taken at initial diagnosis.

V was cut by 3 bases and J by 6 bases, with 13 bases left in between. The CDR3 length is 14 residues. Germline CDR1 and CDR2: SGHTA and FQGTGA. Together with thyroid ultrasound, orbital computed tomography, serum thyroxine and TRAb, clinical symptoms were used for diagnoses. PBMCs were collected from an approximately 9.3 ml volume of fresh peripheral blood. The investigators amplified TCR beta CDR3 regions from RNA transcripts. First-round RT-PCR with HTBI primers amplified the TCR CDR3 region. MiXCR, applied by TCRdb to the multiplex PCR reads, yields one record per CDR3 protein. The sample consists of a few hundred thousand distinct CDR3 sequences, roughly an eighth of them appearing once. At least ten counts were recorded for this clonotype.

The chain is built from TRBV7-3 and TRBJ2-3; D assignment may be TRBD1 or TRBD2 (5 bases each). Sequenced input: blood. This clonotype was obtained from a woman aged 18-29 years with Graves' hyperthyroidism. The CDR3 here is CASSLGPLMDTQYF. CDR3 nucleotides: TGTGCCAGCAGCTTGGGACCATTGATGGATACGCAGTATTTT.